The rows below give T cell receptor beta chains drawn from one sample of a study of graft-versus-host responses after intestinal transplantation. These receptors' targets are unknown. Assay: immunoSEQ multiplex PCR; the TCRdb copy retains only in-frame clones and omits some. The sample has 90,000 to 120,000 clones; more than 85% are singletons. The specimen was unstimulated CD4+ T cells sorted from spleen or lymph node cells, collected before intestinal transplant. These receptors originate from a human donor who received an intestinal transplant. Both conserved end residues are part of each CDR3. Each record gives: J gene, V gene, CDR3 protein.

j_call: TRBJ2-1
v_call: TRBV19
cdr3_aa: CASSAGGTIIVVNEQFF

j_call: TRBJ2-1
v_call: TRBV10-1
cdr3_aa: CASTPEGEEQFF

j_call: TRBJ1-6
v_call: TRBV7-9
cdr3_aa: CASSLARRGNSPLHF

j_call: TRBJ2-3
v_call: TRBV7-9
cdr3_aa: CASSSRLAGMNTQYF

j_call: TRBJ2-7
v_call: TRBV6-4
cdr3_aa: CASSLGLYEQYF

j_call: TRBJ2-7
v_call: TRBV6-5
cdr3_aa: CASSRSGGSSYEQYF

j_call: TRBJ2-1
v_call: TRBV5-4
cdr3_aa: CASSLVGSGGNEQFF

j_call: TRBJ2-7
v_call: TRBV9
cdr3_aa: CASSPRQGSYEQYF

j_call: TRBJ1-3
v_call: TRBV28
cdr3_aa: CASSLQSGNTIYF

j_call: TRBJ2-3
v_call: TRBV11-2
cdr3_aa: CASRPLASSTDTQYF

j_call: TRBJ2-3
v_call: TRBV6-6
cdr3_aa: CASSFAGFTDTQYF

j_call: TRBJ2-1
v_call: TRBV28
cdr3_aa: CASSAVGGRRLVGFF

j_call: TRBJ1-6
v_call: TRBV27
cdr3_aa: CASSPTNQYNSPLHF

j_call: TRBJ1-1
v_call: TRBV10-2
cdr3_aa: CASGIGAAGATEAFF

j_call: TRBJ2-1
v_call: TRBV5-1
cdr3_aa: CASSLGGSSYNEQFF